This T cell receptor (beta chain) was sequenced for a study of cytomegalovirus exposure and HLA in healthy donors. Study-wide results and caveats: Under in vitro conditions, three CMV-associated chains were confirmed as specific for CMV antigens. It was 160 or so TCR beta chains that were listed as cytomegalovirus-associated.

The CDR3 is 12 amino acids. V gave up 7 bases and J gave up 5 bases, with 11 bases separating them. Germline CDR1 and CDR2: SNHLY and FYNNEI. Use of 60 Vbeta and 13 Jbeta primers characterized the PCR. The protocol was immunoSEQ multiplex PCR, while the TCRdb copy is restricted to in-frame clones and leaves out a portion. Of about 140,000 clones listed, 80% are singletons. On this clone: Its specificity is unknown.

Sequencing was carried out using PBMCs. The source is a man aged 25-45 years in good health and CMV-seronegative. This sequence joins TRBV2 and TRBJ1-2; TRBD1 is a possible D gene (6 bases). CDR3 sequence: CASTIRGYGYTF. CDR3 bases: TGTGCCAGCACCATAAGGGGGTATGGCTACACCTTC.